The 17 T cell receptor beta chains listed next were all sequenced from one sample in a study of T cell repertoires in cytomegalovirus infection. Which antigens these TCRs recognize remains unknown. TCRdb used MiXCR to reprocess the reads, holding one entry per CDR3 protein. The repertoire has under 850,000 distinct CDR3 sequences, around 32% of them found once; the top ten carry about 20%. The sequencing here drew on cultured PBMCs, taken from culture after CMV antigen stimulation. The receptors were gathered from a human donor in good health (CMV status not recorded). Some clones in this sample may be carry-over from other donors' samples.

To note about this clonotype: This may arise from a read error, as a much more abundant clone is one base away. A read error is likely, as this CDR3 ends without the conserved phenylalanine or tryptophan. The chain links TRBV7-9 to TRBJ2-7, with 9 bases aligning to TRBD2. CDR3 size: 14 residues. The germline gives CDR1 SEHNR, CDR2 FQNEAQ (reference sequence). The J segment lost 3 bases and the V segment lost 3 bases, leaving 3 bases of the junction unmatched. The CDR3 DNA sequence: TGTGCCAGCAGCTTTAGCGGGAGTGTCTACGAGCAGTACCTC. It specifies CASSFSGSVYEQYL.

This sequence joins TRBV4-1 and TRBJ2-2, with 7 bases fitting TRBD2. The V segment lost 1 base and the J segment 7 bases; nucleotides outside the gene matches: 12. CDR3 size: 17 residues. Germline CDR1 and CDR2: MGHRA and YSYEKL. The CDR3 here is CASSQVGRGGRNGELFF. For the CDR3, the DNA is TGCGCCAGCAGCCAAGTGGGGCGAGGCGGGAGAAACGGGGAGCTGTTTTTT.

CDR3 sequence (DNA): TGTGCCAGCAGCTTAGGTCGACCGAGTGGGGCCAACGTCCTGACTTTC. It translates to CASSLGRPSGANVLTF. This chain connects TRBV7-6 to TRBJ2-6; D remains ambiguous. Per germline, CDR1 SGHVS and CDR2 FNYEAQ. The CDR3 loop spans 16 amino acids. Trimming stripped 1 base from V and 3 bases from J, with 10 bases between.

This rearrangement joins TRBV5-1 to TRBJ1-1; TRBD1 agrees at 9 bases. Per germline, CDR1 SGHRS and CDR2 YFSETQ. The CDR3 is 15 residues long. V gave up 0 bases and J gave up 3 bases; unmatched junction bases: 3. The CDR3 loop is CASSLGDRVDTEAFF. The CDR3 DNA reads TGCGCCAGCAGCTTGGGGGACAGGGTGGACACTGAAGCTTTCTTT.

V gene TRBV19 combines with J gene TRBJ2-6; 9 nucleotides align to TRBD1. This CDR3 is built from 16 residues. CDR1 is LNHDA, CDR2 SQIVND, per germline (reference sequence). With 6 bases clipped from V and 1 base from J, the junction kept 4 bases outside the gene matches. CDR3 bases: TGTGCCAGTAGGGGACAGGGCGAGTCTGGGGCCAACGTCCTGACTTTC. Encoded protein: CASRGQGESGANVLTF.

This clonotype was detected many times. The chain employs TRBV7-2 and TRBJ1-3, with D tentatively TRBD1 (6 bases). Per germline, CDR1 SGHTA and CDR2 FQGNSA. Between the trimmed V and J ends, which lost 1 base and 1 base, there was a span of 11 bases. The CDR3 contains 16 residues. CDR3 DNA sequence: TGTGCCAGCAGCTTAGACGGGGGGGCATCTGGAAACACCATATATTTT. It yields the protein CASSLDGGASGNTIYF.

The CDR3 protein is CASSHRGLVGNTIYF. CDR3 DNA: TGTGCCAGCAGCCACAGGGGCTTGGTCGGAAACACCATATATTTT. The rearrangement links TRBV11-2 to TRBJ1-3, with TRBD1 matching over 7 bases. The CDR3 contains 15 residues. J was trimmed by 4 bases and V by 5 bases; bases with no gene match: 8. Germline values: CDR1 SGHAT, CDR2 FQNNGV.

This clonotype was counted only a few times. This rearrangement joins TRBV4-2 to TRBJ1-1, with a weak D call TRBD1 (6 bases). The CDR3 has 16 residues. Trimming removed 0 bases from V and 5 bases from J, with 16 bases in between. From germline, CDR1 is LGHNA and CDR2 YNFKEQ. The CDR3 is CASSQDGGVDWTEAFF. CDR3 in DNA: TGTGCCAGCAGCCAAGATGGGGGCGTAGATTGGACTGAAGCTTTCTTT.

The table lists this clonotype with a few counts. The CDR3 DNA sequence: TGTGCCAGTAGTCCCAGGTATAGAAGCGGAGATGAAAAACTGTTTTTT. Its protein is CASSPRYRSGDEKLFF. The chain couples TRBV19 to TRBJ1-4; D unresolved. V lost 5 bases to trimming and J lost 6 bases, with 19 bases between them. The CDR3 runs 16 residues. The germline V gene encodes CDR1 LNHDA and CDR2 SQIVND (reference sequence).

This clonotype was found a few times. This sequence joins TRBV11-2 and TRBJ2-1; D is ambiguous. The germline CDR1 and CDR2 sequences are SGHAT and FQNNGV. This CDR3 has 14 amino acids. V gave up 0 bases and J gave up 16 bases, with 19 bases separating them. CDR3 in amino acids: CASSLDNSQLRNFF. CDR3 DNA: TGTGCCAGCAGCTTAGATAATTCACAGCTAAGGAATTTCTTC.

The V and J genes are TRBV6-6 and TRBJ1-6; D remains ambiguous. The CDR3 runs to 14 residues. CDR1 is MNHNY and CDR2 is SVGAGI in the germline V gene (reference sequence). The V end was cut by 2 bases, the J end by 3 bases, with 5 bases between. This chain's CDR3 is CASSYGSYNSPLHF. DNA of the CDR3: TGTGCCAGCAGTTACGGCAGCTATAATTCACCCCTCCACTTT.

The chain combines TRBV12-3 or TRBV12-4 with TRBJ2-7, with a possible D match to TRBD2 (5 bases). The CDR3 spans 14 residues. V dropped 2 bases and J dropped 2 bases, with 10 bases sitting between them. In DNA, the CDR3 is TGTGCCAGCAGTTTAAGCGGACTGCCCTACGAGCAGTACTTC. Translating gives CASSLSGLPYEQYF.

The J gene is TRBJ2-6, the V gene TRBV7-8, with D hard to call. V was cut by 6 bases and J by 0 bases, with 6 bases left in between. Germline values: CDR1 SGHVS, CDR2 FQNEAQ. The CDR3 length is 14 residues. This CDR3 is CASRQDSGANVLTF. In DNA, the CDR3 is TGTGCCAGCAGGCAGGACTCTGGGGCCAACGTCCTGACTTTC.

The chain joins TRBV19 to TRBJ1-2, with D perhaps matching TRBD1 (6 bases). The V gene's germline CDR1 is LNHDA and CDR2 SQIVND (reference sequence). Trimming shortened V by 4 bases and J by 9 bases, and 18 bases separated the two germline ends. This CDR3 region has 14 residues. In nucleotides, the CDR3 is TGTGCCAGTAGTACGGGACAAGTAGCCCTTCGCTACACCTTC. It is translated as CASSTGQVALRYTF.

This clonotype was detected only a few times. The chain combines TRBV12-3 or TRBV12-4 with TRBJ1-3, with D uncertain. The ends were cut back, 4 bases at V and 0 bases at J, with 7 bases in the middle. The CDR3 contains 14 residues. This CDR3 reads CASSYLFSGNTIYF. For the CDR3, the DNA is TGTGCCAGCAGTTATCTTTTCTCTGGAAACACCATATATTTT.

This clonotype was detected many times. The chain couples TRBV7-6 to TRBJ2-3, with TRBD2 identical over 12 bases. The CDR3 contains 16 residues. Germline V gene sequence: CDR1 SGHVS, CDR2 FNYEAQ. V lost 5 bases, J lost 2 bases, and 5 bases stayed unmatched. CDR3 sequence (DNA): TGTGCCAGCAGCCTAAGACTAGCGGGGGACACAGATACGCAGTATTTT. Its protein is CASSLRLAGDTDTQYF.

This clonotype was counted ten times or more. V is TRBV7-2 and J is TRBJ2-7, with 8 bases identical to TRBD2. With 7 bases clipped from V and 2 bases from J, the junction kept 7 bases outside the gene matches. CDR1 SGHTA and CDR2 FQGNSA come from the germline V gene. The CDR3 runs to 14 residues. DNA for the CDR3: TGTGCCAGCACCACCGGGGGGGTGACCTACGAGCAGTACTTC. As protein: CASTTGGVTYEQYF.